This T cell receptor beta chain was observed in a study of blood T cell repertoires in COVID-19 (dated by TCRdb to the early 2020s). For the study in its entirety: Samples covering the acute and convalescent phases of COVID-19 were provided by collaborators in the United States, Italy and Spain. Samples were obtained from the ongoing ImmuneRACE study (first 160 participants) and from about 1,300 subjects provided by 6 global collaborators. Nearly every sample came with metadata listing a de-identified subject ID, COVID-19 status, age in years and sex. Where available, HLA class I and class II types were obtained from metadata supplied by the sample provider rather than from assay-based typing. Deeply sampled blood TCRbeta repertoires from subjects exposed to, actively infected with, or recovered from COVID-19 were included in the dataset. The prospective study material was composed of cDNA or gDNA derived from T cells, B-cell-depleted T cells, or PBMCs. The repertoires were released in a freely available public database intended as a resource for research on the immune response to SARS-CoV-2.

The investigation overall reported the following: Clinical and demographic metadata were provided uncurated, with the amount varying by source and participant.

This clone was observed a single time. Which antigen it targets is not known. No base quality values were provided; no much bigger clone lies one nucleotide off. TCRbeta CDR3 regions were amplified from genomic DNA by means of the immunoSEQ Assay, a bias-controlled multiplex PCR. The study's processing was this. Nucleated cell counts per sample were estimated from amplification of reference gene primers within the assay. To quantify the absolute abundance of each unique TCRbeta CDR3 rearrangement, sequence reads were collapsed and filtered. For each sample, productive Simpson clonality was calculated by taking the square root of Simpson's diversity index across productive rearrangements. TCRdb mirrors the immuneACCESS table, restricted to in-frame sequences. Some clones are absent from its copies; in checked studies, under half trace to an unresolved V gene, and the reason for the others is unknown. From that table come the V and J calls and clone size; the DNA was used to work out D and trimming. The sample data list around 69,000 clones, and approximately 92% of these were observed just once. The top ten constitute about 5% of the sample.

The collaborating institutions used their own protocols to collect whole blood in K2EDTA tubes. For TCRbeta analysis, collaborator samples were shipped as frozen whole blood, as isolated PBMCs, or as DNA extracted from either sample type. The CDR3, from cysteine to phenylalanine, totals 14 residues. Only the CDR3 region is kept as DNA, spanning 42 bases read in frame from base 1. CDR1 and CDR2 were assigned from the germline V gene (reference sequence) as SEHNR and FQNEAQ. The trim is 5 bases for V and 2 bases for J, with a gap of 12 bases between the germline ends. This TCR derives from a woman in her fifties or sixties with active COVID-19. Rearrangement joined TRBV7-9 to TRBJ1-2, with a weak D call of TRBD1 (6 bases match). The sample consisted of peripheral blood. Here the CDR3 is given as CASSPTRGNYGYTF. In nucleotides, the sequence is TGTGCCAGCAGCCCAACCAGGGGCAACTATGGCTACACCTTC.